This paragraph reports one T cell receptor (beta chain). The target of this receptor is not known. Base qualities are not recorded, but no much larger clone differs from it by a single base. The data originate from a study of T cells after posttransplantation cyclophosphamide (dated by TCRdb to between 2015 and 2016). At the level of the whole study: T cell repertoire reconstitution was tracked by TRB sequencing after myeloablative bone marrow transplantation in which posttransplantation cyclophosphamide was used as GVHD prophylaxis. Blood from all 30 or so PTCy patients who had 1-year posttransplant specimens underwent TRB sequencing. Public TRB sequences were queried against a database of over 3,000 sequences associated with responses to pathogens, tumor antigens, self-antigens and alloantigens. Up to about 3 additional blood samples from 2 to 5.2 years after transplant were also TRB-sequenced in 3 patients, as was pretransplant blood from a handful of patients. TRA and TRB clonality were tightly correlated in several samples, so subsequent TCR analyses focused on TRB only. Antigen receptor sequencing was done on samples from about 34 PTCy-treated patients and from 15 to 20 related bone marrow donors of those patients.

The control cohort was 11 patients given myeloablative marrow transplants with methotrexate plus a calcineurin inhibitor, sampled 1 year after transplant. Peripheral blood and bone marrow mononuclear cells were isolated by Ficoll-Hypaque density centrifugation and were cryopreserved. The investigation overall reported the following: Across roughly 48 patients, TRB clonality was highly associated with recipient CMV seropositivity and CMV reactivation, and diversity in PTCy patients was similar to diversity in CNI/methotrexate controls. The TRB repertoires of T cells infiltrating skin or the GI tract showed only limited overlap with the TRB repertoires found in blood. At 1-2 months, donor-recipient similarity was low but rose over the first year, and the later blood repertoires were often dominated by donor CD8+ memory clones.

TRB sequencing was run on genomic DNA with either the immunoSEQ assay at survey resolution or the hsTCRB kit. Per the original workflow: Initial read processing used immunoSEQ software, and repertoire analyses used the LymphoSeq R package. Clonality was calculated as 1 minus normalized Shannon entropy, and the Gini coefficient was also calculated for each TRB dataset. Phenotypes of unsorted samples were inferred by mapping TRB sequences from sorted subsets of the recipient or donor onto unsorted samples of the same recipient. The immuneACCESS repertoire file appears here via TCRdb, limited to in-frame rearrangements. These files lack a portion of the clones; in checked studies, under half of the deficit traces to unresolved V genes, and the cause of the others is not known. That table is the source of V, J and clone size, and D and trimming were worked out from the DNA. Recorded for this sample are about 9,800 clones; roughly 90% of them occurred a single time. The leading ten clones occupy around 4% of the sample.

Reading the germline V gene gives CDR1 MDHEN and CDR2 SYDVKM. The CDR3 sequence holds 17 residues, the cysteine and phenylalanine included. Only CDR3 DNA is held: 51 bases, read in frame from base 1. Germline trimming: 4 bases from V, 4 bases from J; junction bases outside gene matches: 13. The clonotype comes from a male patient aged 50 to 59 who received an allogeneic stem cell transplant from an unrelated donor, was CMV-positive, and had chronic GVHD only. Some T cells may originate with the graft donor following a transplant. Sequencing used PBMCs, obtained roughly 460 days after allogeneic stem cell transplant with calcineurin inhibitor and methotrexate. The chain joins TRBV28 to TRBJ2-7, with 10 central nucleotides matching TRBD2. The CDR3 is CASSSLGLAGDKYEQYF. At the DNA level, the sequence is TGTGCCAGCAGTTCCTTAGGGCTAGCGGGAGATAAGTACGAGCAGTACTTC.